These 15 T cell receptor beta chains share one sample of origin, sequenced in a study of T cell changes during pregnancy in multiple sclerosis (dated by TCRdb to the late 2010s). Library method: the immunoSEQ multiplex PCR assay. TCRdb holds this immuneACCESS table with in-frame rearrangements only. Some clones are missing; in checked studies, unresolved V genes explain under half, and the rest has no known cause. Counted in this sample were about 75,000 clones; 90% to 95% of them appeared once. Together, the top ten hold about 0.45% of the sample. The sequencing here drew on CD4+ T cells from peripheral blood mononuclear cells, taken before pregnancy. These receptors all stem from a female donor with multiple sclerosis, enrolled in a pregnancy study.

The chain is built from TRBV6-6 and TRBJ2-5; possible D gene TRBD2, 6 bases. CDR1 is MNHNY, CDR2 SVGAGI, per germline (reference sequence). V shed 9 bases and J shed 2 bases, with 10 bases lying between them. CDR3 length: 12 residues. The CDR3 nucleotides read TGTGCCAGTAATAGCGGTCAAGAGACCCAGTACTTC. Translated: CASNSGQETQYF.

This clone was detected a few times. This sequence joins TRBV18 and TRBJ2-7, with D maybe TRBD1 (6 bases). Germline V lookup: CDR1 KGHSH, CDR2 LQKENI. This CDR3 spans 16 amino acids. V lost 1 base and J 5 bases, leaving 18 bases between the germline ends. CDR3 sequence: CASSPLPADRSNEQYF. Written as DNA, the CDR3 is TGTGCCAGCTCACCACTTCCAGCGGACAGATCCAACGAGCAGTACTTC.

The CDR3 protein is CASSLRGDSPLHF. The CDR3 DNA reads TGTGCCAGCAGCTTAAGGGGAGATTCACCCCTCCACTTT. This rearrangement joins TRBV7-3 to TRBJ1-6; D gene uncertain. Trimming cost V 1 base and J 8 bases, with 6 bases left between them. The CDR3 loop spans 13 amino acids. The germline V gene encodes CDR1 SGHTA and CDR2 FQGTGA.

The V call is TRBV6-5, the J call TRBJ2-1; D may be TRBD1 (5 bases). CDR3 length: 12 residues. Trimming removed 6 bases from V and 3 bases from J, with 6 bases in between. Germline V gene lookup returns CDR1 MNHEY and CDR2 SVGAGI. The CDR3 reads CASRDSYNEQFF. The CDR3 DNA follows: TGTGCCAGCAGAGACAGCTACAATGAGCAGTTCTTC.

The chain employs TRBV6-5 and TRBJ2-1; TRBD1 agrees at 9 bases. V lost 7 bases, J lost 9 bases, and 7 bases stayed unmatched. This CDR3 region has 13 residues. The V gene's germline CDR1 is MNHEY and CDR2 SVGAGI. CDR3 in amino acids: CASTPVTGGEQFF. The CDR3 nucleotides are TGTGCCAGCACCCCGGTGACAGGGGGTGAGCAGTTCTTC.

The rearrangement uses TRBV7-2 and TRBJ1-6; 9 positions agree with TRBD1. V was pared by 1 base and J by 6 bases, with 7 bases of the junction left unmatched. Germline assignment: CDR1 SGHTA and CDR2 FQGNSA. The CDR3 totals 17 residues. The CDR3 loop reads CASSLGDRETSNSPLHF. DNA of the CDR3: TGTGCCAGCAGCTTAGGGGACAGGGAAACTTCTAATTCACCCCTCCACTTT.

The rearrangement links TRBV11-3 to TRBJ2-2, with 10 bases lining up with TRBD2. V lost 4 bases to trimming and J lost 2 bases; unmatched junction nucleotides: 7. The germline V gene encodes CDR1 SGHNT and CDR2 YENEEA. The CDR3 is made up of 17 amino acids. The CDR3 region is CASSSWTSGRNTGELFF. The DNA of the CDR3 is TGTGCCAGCAGCTCTTGGACTAGCGGAAGAAACACCGGGGAGCTGTTTTTT.

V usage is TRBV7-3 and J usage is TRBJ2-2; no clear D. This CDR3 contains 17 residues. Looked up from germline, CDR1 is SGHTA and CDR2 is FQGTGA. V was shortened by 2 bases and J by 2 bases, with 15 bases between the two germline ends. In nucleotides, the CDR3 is TGTGCCAGCAGCTTAGAGTATGGTCGGAGAAACACCGGGGAGCTGTTTTTT. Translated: CASSLEYGRRNTGELFF.

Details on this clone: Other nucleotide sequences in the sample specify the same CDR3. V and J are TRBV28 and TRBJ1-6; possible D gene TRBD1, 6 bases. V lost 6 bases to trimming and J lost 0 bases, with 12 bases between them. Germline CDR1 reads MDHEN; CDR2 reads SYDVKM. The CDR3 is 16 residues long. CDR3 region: CASRSTGSSYNSPLHF. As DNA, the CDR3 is TGTGCCAGCAGATCAACAGGGAGCTCCTATAATTCACCCCTCCACTTT.

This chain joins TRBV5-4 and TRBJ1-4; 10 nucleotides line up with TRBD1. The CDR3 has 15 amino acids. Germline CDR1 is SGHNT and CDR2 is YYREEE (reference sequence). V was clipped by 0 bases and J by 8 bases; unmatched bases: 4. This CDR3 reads CASSLEGTGEEKLFF. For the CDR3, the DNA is TGTGCCAGCAGCTTGGAGGGGACAGGGGAGGAAAAACTGTTTTTT.

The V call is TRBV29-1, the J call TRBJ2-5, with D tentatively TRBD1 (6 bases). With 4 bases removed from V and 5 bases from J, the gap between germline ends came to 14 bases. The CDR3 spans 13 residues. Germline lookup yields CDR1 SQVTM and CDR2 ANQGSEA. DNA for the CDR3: TGCAGCGTTGGACAGGTACTCCAGGAGACCCAGTACTTC. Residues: CSVGQVLQETQYF.

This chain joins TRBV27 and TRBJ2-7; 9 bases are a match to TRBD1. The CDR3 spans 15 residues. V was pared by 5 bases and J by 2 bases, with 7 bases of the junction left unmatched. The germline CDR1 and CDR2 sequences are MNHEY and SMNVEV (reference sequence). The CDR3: CASSPTGTGPYEQYF. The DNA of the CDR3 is TGTGCCAGCAGTCCGACCGGGACAGGGCCCTACGAGCAGTACTTC.

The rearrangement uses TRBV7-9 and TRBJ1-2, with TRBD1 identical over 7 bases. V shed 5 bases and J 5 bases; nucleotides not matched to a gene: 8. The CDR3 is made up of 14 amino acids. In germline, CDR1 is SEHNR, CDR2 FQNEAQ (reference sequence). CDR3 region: CASSPVGQTYGYTF. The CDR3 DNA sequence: TGTGCCAGCAGCCCCGTGGGACAGACTTATGGCTACACCTTC.

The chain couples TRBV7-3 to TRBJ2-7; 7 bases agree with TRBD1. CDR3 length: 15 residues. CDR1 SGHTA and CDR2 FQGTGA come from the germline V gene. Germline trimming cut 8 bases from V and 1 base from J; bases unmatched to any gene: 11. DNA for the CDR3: TGTGCCAGCGGACGAGGGGACAGAAGATCCTACGAGCAGTACTTC. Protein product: CASGRGDRRSYEQYF.

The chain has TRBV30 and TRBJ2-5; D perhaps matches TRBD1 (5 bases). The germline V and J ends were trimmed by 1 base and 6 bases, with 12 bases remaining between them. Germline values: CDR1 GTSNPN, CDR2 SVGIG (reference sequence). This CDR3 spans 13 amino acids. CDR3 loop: CAWSDRGTQTQYF. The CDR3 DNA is TGTGCCTGGAGTGATAGGGGCACGCAGACCCAGTACTTC. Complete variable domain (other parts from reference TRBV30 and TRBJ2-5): SQTIHQWPATLVQPVGSPLSLECTVEGTSNPNLYWYRQAAGRGLQLLFYSVGIGQISSEVPQNLSASRPQDRQFILSSKKLLLSDSGFYLCAWSDRGTQTQYFGPGTRLLVL.